The TCR beta chain under discussion was sequenced for a study of cytotoxic CD8 clonotypes in ibrutinib-treated CLL. Depth targeted 1 in 200,000 to 1 in 1 million T cells, averaging roughly 9.7x coverage per clonotype. Generated by immunoSEQ multiplex PCR, the TCRdb table keeps only in-frame clones and is missing some. The data hold 20,000 to 30,000 clones, with roughly 71% observed a single time. Concerning this clone itself: Its target is not known.

Study observations and caveats: Private clonotypes, not public ones, expanded at ibrutinib response.

The TCR originated in a human donor with chronic lymphocytic leukemia. The sequences come from PBMCs, collected after 12 months of ibrutinib treatment.

The CDR3 protein is CASTYGTSQFFPFF. In DNA form, the CDR3 reads TGCGCCAGCACGTACGGGACCAGTCAATTTTTTCCGTTCTTC. The rearrangement uses TRBV5-1 and TRBJ2-1; tentatively, D is TRBD1 or TRBD2 (5 bases each). V gave up 6 bases and J gave up 15 bases, with 25 bases separating them. Germline V lookup: CDR1 SGHRS, CDR2 YFSETQ. This CDR3 spans 14 amino acids.